This T cell receptor (beta chain) was recovered during a study of control samples from healthy donors and cancer patients. The assay was immunoSEQ multiplex PCR, and TCRdb's table has in-frame clones only and misses some. Here the sample spans 150,000 to 170,000 clones, approximately 93% being singletons. This CDR3 has 19 amino acids. Germline loops: CDR1 SGHDN, CDR2 FVKESK. The V and J ends lost 0 bases and 4 bases, in that order; junction bases with no gene match: 13. This chain links TRBV14 with TRBJ1-2; 11 bases match TRBD1. Sequencing used blood. This TCR was recovered from a man in his forties in good health. CDR3 protein: CASSQDLGQGAVRSYGYTF. As DNA, the CDR3 is TGTGCCAGCAGCCAAGATCTAGGACAGGGGGCAGTTCGGAGCTATGGCTACACCTTC.